One T cell receptor (beta chain) is described in this entry. The germline CDR1 and CDR2 sequences are LNHNV and YYDKDF (reference sequence). This CDR3 spans 13 amino acids. V gave up 8 bases and J gave up 3 bases, with 11 bases separating them. This entry is derived from a study of control samples from healthy donors and cancer patients. The table came from immunoSEQ multiplex PCR; TCRdb's copy has only in-frame clones and leaves some out. The sample includes approximately 58,000 clones, around 90% seen only once; the top ten take about 14%. The receptor comes from a man in his sixties with head and neck cancer. The genes are TRBV15 and TRBJ1-5, with D possibly being TRBD1 (5 bases). The sequencing input was PBMCs. This chain's CDR3 is CATGWGVNQPQHF. CDR3 nucleotides: TGTGCCACCGGGTGGGGGGTCAATCAGCCCCAGCATTTT.